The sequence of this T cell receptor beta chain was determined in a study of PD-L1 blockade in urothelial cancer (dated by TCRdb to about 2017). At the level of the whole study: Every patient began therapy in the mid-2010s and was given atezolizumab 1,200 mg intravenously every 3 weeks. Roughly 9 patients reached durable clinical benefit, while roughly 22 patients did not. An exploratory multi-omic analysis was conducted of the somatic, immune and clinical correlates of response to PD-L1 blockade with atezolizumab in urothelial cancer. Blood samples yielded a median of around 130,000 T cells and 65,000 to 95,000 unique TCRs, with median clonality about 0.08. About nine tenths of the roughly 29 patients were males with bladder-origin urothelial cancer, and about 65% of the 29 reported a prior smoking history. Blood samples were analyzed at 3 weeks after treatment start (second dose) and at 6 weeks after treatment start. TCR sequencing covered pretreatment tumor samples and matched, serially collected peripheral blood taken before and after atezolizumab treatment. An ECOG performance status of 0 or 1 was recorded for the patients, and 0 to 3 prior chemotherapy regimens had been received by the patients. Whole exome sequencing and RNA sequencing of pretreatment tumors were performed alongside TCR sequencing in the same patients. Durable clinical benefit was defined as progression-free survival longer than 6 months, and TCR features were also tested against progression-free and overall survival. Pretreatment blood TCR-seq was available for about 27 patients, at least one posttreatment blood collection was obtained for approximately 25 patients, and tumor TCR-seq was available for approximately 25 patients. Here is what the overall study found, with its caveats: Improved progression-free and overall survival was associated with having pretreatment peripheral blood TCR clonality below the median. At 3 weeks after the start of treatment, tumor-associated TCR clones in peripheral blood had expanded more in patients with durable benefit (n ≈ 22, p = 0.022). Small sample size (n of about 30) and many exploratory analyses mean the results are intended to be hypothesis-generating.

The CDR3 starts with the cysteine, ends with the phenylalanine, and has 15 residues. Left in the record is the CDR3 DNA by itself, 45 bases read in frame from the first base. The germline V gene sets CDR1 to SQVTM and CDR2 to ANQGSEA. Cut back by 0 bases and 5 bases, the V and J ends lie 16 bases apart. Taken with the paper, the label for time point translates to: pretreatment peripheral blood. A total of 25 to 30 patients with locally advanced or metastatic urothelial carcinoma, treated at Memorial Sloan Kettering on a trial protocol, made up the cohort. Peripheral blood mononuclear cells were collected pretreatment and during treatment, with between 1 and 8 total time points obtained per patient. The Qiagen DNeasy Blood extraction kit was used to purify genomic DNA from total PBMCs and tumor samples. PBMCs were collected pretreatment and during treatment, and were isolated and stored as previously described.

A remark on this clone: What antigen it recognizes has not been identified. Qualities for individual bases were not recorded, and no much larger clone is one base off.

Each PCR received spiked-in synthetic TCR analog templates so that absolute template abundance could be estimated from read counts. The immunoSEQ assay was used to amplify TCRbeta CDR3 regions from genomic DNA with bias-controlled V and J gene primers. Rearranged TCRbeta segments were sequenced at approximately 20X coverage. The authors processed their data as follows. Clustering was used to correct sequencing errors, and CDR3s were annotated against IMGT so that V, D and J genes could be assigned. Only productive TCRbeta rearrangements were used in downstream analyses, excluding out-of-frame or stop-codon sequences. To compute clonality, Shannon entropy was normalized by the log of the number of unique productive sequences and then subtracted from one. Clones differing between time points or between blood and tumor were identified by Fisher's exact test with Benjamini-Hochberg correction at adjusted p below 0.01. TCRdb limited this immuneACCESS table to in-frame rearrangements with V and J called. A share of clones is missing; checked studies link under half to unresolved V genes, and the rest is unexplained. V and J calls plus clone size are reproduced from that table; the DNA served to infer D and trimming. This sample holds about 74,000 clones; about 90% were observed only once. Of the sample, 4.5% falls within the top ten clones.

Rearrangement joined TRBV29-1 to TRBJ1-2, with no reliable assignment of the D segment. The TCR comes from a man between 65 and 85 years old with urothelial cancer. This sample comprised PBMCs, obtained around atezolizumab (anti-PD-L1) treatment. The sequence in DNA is TGCAGCGTTGAAGATGCGGGGAGGTTGAGGTATGGCTACACCTTC. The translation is CSVEDAGRLRYGYTF.